The clone carrying this T cell receptor (beta chain) appeared a few times. No antigen is known for it. Indicated time point: patch test 1, 2 weeks after DPC sensitization. The sample's treatment: therapeutic diphenylcyclopropenone sensitization with weekly scalp DPC. TCRdb processed the RACE reads anew with MiXCR; each CDR3 protein has one entry. The sample lists roughly 86,000 distinct CDR3 sequences, about 10% occurring once. The sample belongs to a study of human T cells and chemical hapten exposure. Germline values: CDR1 DFQATT, CDR2 SNEGSKA (reference sequence). Between the trimmed V and J ends, which lost 3 bases and 2 bases, there was a span of 12 bases. The CDR3 is 14 amino acids. Study-wide results and caveats: DPC sensitization produced no change in TCRs with frequency above 1 in 1000. Alopecia affected the donors, so their immune response may differ from healthy people's.

The receptor comes from a middle-aged man with alopecia areata. Some clones in this sample may be carry-over from other donors' samples. This chain uses TRBV20-1 with TRBJ2-3; D perhaps matches TRBD2 (5 bases). The sample was whole blood, taken in connection with sensitization to the hapten diphenylcyclopropenone (DPC). The CDR3 region has the DNA TGCAGTGCTAGTCGAGGGTCCGACACAGATACGCAGTATTTT. It is translated as CSASRGSDTDTQYF.